One sample yielded the 8 T cell receptor beta chains listed below, sequenced in a study of graft-versus-host responses after intestinal transplantation. This table comes from immunoSEQ multiplex PCR, and its TCRdb copy is limited to in-frame clones, with some not included. The sample includes about 89,000 clones, 91% seen only once; the top ten take more than 0.075%. Their cognate antigens are unknown. The input for sequencing was unstimulated CD4+ T cells sorted from spleen or lymph node cells, taken before intestinal transplant. Every receptor here comes from a human donor who received an intestinal transplant.

V is TRBV27 and J is TRBJ1-4; D is ambiguous. The CDR3 contains 13 residues. V lost 7 bases and J lost 7, with 13 bases in between. Germline V CDR1 and CDR2: MNHEY, SMNVEV (reference sequence). The CDR3 loop is CASTPGLGEKLFF. As DNA, the CDR3 is TGTGCCAGCACCCCGGGGTTGGGTGAAAAACTGTTTTTT.

The rearrangement links TRBV7-2 to TRBJ2-1; D is perhaps TRBD1 (6 bases). CDR1 and CDR2 from the germline V gene are SGHTA and FQGNSA. Trimming removed 1 base from V and 4 bases from J, with 11 bases in between. This CDR3 comprises 15 residues. In nucleotides, the CDR3 is TGTGCCAGCAGCTTAGGTGGCAGGGGATACAATGAGCAGTTCTTC. It translates to CASSLGGRGYNEQFF. Together with reference TRBV7-2 and TRBJ2-1, the CDR3 gives the full variable domain: GAGVSQSPSNKVTEKGKDVELRCDPISGHTALYWYRQSLGQGLEFLIYFQGNSAPDKSGLPSDRFSAERTGGSVSTLTIQRTQQEDSAVYLCASSLGGRGYNEQFFGPGTRLTVL.

The chain couples TRBV3-2 to TRBJ2-7; TRBD2, as called in the table, went unchecked against the DNA. TRBV3-2 is designated a pseudogene. The CDR3 covers 8 residues. CDR3 region: CATYEQYF. The CDR3 DNA reads as TGTGCCACTTACGAGCAGTACTTC.

The chain is built from TRBV11-3 and TRBJ1-5; no clear D gene. CDR3 length equals 13 residues. Germline CDR1 is SGHNT and CDR2 is YENEEA. V lost 0 bases and J 7 bases, leaving 7 bases between the germline ends. The CDR3 nucleotides are TGTGCCAGCAGCTTAGATCCCGGGCAGCCCCAGCATTTT. The encoded protein is CASSLDPGQPQHF.

The V gene is TRBV25-1, the J gene TRBJ2-5, with 8 bases aligning to TRBD1. The CDR3 has 17 residues. Germline loops: CDR1 MGHDK, CDR2 SYGVNS. V was pared by 3 bases and J by 5 bases, with 14 bases of the junction left unmatched. The CDR3 DNA sequence: TGTGCCAGCAGTGATATTATTGTAGGACAGGGCCGTGAGACCCAGTACTTC. Translation gives CASSDIIVGQGRETQYF.

The rearrangement uses TRBV10-3 and TRBJ2-7; 8 bases agree with TRBD1. J lost 3 bases, V lost 6 bases, and 7 bases had no gene match. Germline V gives CDR1 ENHRY, CDR2 SYGVKD. This CDR3 is 14 amino acids long. CDR3 loop: CAISPTGDLYEQYF. Here the CDR3 DNA reads TGTGCCATCAGCCCGACAGGGGATCTCTACGAGCAGTACTTC.

V is TRBV11-2 and J is TRBJ1-2; D might be TRBD1 (6 bases). The ends were cut back, 0 bases at V and 4 bases at J, with 9 bases in the middle. This CDR3 contains 14 residues. CDR1 is SGHAT and CDR2 is FQNNGV in the germline V gene. CDR3 sequence (DNA): TGTGCCAGCAGCTTAGAAAGGGGGGGCTATGGCTACACCTTC. Protein product: CASSLERGGYGYTF. The variable domain in full, with the rest retrieved from reference TRBV11-2 and TRBJ1-2, is EAGVAQSPRYKIIEKRQSVAFWCNPISGHATLYWYQQILGQGPKLLIQFQNNGVVDDSQLPKDRFSAERLKGVDSTLKIQPAKLEDSAVYLCASSLERGGYGYTFGSGTRLTVV.

The rearrangement joins TRBV7-6 to TRBJ1-2; maybe TRBD1 (5 bases). The CDR3 is 16 residues long. V lost 2 bases and J lost 7, with 20 bases in between. Per the germline V gene, CDR1 is SGHVS and CDR2 is FNYEAQ. CDR3 DNA sequence: TGTGCCAGCAGCTTATCCCCACCTGGGGCGGGGAGTGGCTACACCTTC. Translation: CASSLSPPGAGSGYTF.